This T cell receptor beta chain appears in the sequencing data of a study of shared clonotypes between healthy human individuals. Study-level information: A donor's plate count was three for CD4 naive and three for CD4 memory; CD8 naive had two and CD8 memory one. Regarding the study as a whole: The study found 4.5% to 6% of naive CD4 clonotypes shared across a handful of donors.

CD45RO-negative, CCR7-selected cells formed the naive CD8 fraction, which excluded terminally differentiated effector memory CD45RA+ cells. Sequencing used immunoSEQ multiplex PCR; TCRdb keeps in-frame clones, though not all of them. The data show around 2,000,000 clones, around 96% seen once. V was shortened by 5 bases and J by 0 bases, with 11 bases between the two germline ends. From germline, CDR1 is SGHAT and CDR2 FQNNGV. The CDR3 totals 15 residues. Details on this clone: The antigen remains undetermined.

This TCR derives from a man aged 18 to 29 in good health. Sequencing was carried out using naive CD8+ T cells sorted from blood. The chain joins TRBV11-2 to TRBJ2-1; D possibly corresponds to TRBD2 (6 bases). The CDR3 DNA is TGTGCCAGCAGCGCCACTAGCAACTCCTACAATGAGCAGTTCTTC. Its protein is CASSATSNSYNEQFF.